The 2 T cell receptor beta chains below were found in one sample sequenced in a study of T cells in women clearing cervical HPV infection. The table came from immunoSEQ multiplex PCR; TCRdb's copy has only in-frame clones and leaves some out. This table lists over 35,000 clones. Sequencing input: blood buffy coat. The receptors originated from a woman aged 18-70 years with a cervical HPV16 infection that either progressed to CIN3+ or cleared (not recorded which).

Concerning this clone: The read ends 3 residues early relative to the CDR3; the germline J gene fills the gap. The chain is built from TRBV23-1 and TRBJ2-3; D remains ambiguous. TRBV23-1 is classed as an ORF, of uncertain function. The CDR3 length is 13 residues. Trimming removed 6 bases at V and 6 bases at J, with 13 bases between. This CDR3 reads CASSLVSPDTQYF. The sequenced CDR3 bases are TGCGCCAGCAGCCTAGTTTCTCCGGATACG.

Comment on this clone: The read finishes 3 residues shy of the CDR3 end, and the germline J gene is used to complete it. The chain is built from TRBV19 and TRBJ1-2; D is undetermined. CDR1 LNHDA and CDR2 SQIVND come from the germline V gene (reference sequence). This CDR3 region has 17 residues. The CDR3 bases that were read are TGTGCCAGTAGTCAGACTAGCGGGGAACACTCCACAGATACC. It codes for CASSQTSGEHSTDT. The entire CDR3 is CASSQTSGEHSTDTYTF. Variable domain in full (rest from reference TRBV19 and TRBJ1-2): DGGITQSPKYLFRKEGQNVTLSCEQNLNHDAMYWYRQDPGQGLRLIYYSQIVNDFQKGDIAEGYSVSREKKESFPLTVTSAQKNPTAFYLCASSQTSGEHSTDTYTFGSGTRLTVV.